One sample yielded the 23 T cell receptor beta chains listed below, sequenced in a study of cytomegalovirus exposure and HLA in healthy donors. The PCR used 60 Vbeta and 13 Jbeta primers. Profiled with immunoSEQ multiplex PCR; TCRdb holds only in-frame clones, not every one. The table records roughly 150,000 clones, about 80% of them present only once. The sample comprised PBMCs. These receptors originate from a woman in her 30s in good health and CMV-seronegative.

This clone was observed a few times. This sequence joins TRBV7-3 and TRBJ2-7; weak D call: TRBD2 (7 bases). Germline loops: CDR1 SGHTA, CDR2 FQGTGA. Trimming shortened V by 7 bases and J by 5 bases, and 21 bases separated the two germline ends. This CDR3 has 15 amino acids. In nucleotides, the CDR3 is TGTGCCAGCACCAAGGCGGGGGCGATGATCCACGAGCAGTACTTC. This sequence encodes CASTKAGAMIHEQYF.

The chain carries TRBV2 and TRBJ2-7; TRBD2 matches at 9 bases. Per the germline V gene, CDR1 is SNHLY and CDR2 is FYNNEI. Trimming cost V 7 bases and J 1 base; bases outside gene matches: 8. The CDR3 totals 15 residues. This chain's CDR3 is CASISGGAGSYEQYF. CDR3 bases: TGTGCCAGCATTAGCGGGGGAGCTGGATCCTACGAGCAGTACTTC.

This clone was counted a few times. This sequence joins TRBV11-2 and TRBJ1-5, with D uncertain. The CDR3 consists of 13 residues. V lost 0 bases to trimming and J lost 5 bases, with 5 bases between them. Germline CDR1 is SGHAT and CDR2 is FQNNGV. This CDR3 reads CASSLERDQPQHF. The CDR3 coding sequence is TGTGCCAGCAGCTTAGAGCGGGATCAGCCCCAGCATTTT.

The genes are TRBV29-1 and TRBJ1-1; TRBD1 might be the D (5 bases). Trimming took 6 bases from V and 10 from J, leaving 18 bases between them. CDR1 SQVTM and CDR2 ANQGSEA come from the germline V gene. This CDR3 has 12 amino acids. Written as DNA, the CDR3 is TGCAGCGTCATTAGACAGCTACCCAGAGCTTTCTTT. It codes for CSVIRQLPRAFF.

The chain recombines TRBV2 with TRBJ1-2, with TRBD1 matching over 8 bases. Germline V gene lookup returns CDR1 SNHLY and CDR2 FYNNEI. J was trimmed by 4 bases and V by 9 bases; bases with no gene match: 7. The CDR3 is 13 residues long. The CDR3 bases are TGTGCCAGTTTTCAGGGGGCAACCTATGGCTACACCTTC. This translates into CASFQGATYGYTF.

V gene TRBV2 combines with J gene TRBJ1-3, with no clear D. The CDR3 is 15 residues long. Trimming shortened V by 0 bases and J by 2 bases, and 8 bases separated the two germline ends. Looked up from germline, CDR1 is SNHLY and CDR2 is FYNNEI. The CDR3 loop reads CASSEAQFPGNTIYF. The CDR3 bases are TGTGCCAGCAGTGAAGCGCAGTTTCCTGGAAACACCATATATTTT. The full variable domain, rest sourced from reference TRBV2 and TRBJ1-3, is EPEVTQTPSHQVTQMGQEVILRCVPISNHLYFYWYRQILGQKVEFLVSFYNNEISEKSEIFDDQFSVERPDGSNFTLKIRSTKLEDSAMYFCASSEAQFPGNTIYFGEGSWLTVV.

The CDR3 spells CASLKSDTWLSGYTF. For the CDR3, the DNA is TGTGCCAGCTTAAAGTCTGACACTTGGCTCTCTGGCTACACCTTC. This sequence joins TRBV6-6 and TRBJ1-2, with no clear D. V lost 8 bases to trimming and J lost 7 bases, with 23 bases between them. The V gene's germline CDR1 is MNHNY and CDR2 SVGAGI (reference sequence). This CDR3 is 15 amino acids long.

This clone was observed a few times. One end of the junction fails to match germline, which may point to a read error. This chain joins TRBV11-1 and TRBJ1-1, with 9 nucleotides matching TRBD1. From germline, CDR1 is SGHAT and CDR2 FQDESV (reference sequence). The CDR3 has 16 residues. The DNA of the CDR3 is TGTGCCAGCACCTTACTATTGGGACAGGGAGAGGGTGAAGCTTTCTTT. Translating it yields CASTLLLGQGEGEAFF.

J is TRBJ1-4 and V is TRBV11-2; a possible D gene is TRBD1 (5 bases). The V gene's germline CDR1 is SGHAT and CDR2 FQNNGV. The ends were cut back, 5 bases at V and 3 bases at J, with 13 bases in the middle. This CDR3 comprises 15 residues. The CDR3 spells CASSPTGAPNEKLFF. Written as DNA, the CDR3 is TGTGCCAGCAGCCCTACAGGCGCTCCTAATGAAAAACTGTTTTTT. Together with reference TRBV11-2 and TRBJ1-4, the CDR3 gives the full variable domain: EAGVAQSPRYKIIEKRQSVAFWCNPISGHATLYWYQQILGQGPKLLIQFQNNGVVDDSQLPKDRFSAERLKGVDSTLKIQPAKLEDSAVYLCASSPTGAPNEKLFFGSGTQLSVL.

This chain connects TRBV5-1 to TRBJ1-1; 7 bases are shared with TRBD1. Per germline, CDR1 SGHRS and CDR2 YFSETQ. The V and J ends lost 6 bases and 1 base, in that order; junction bases with no gene match: 9. This CDR3 comprises 15 residues. The CDR3 DNA reads as TGCGCCAGCAACCAACAGGGGATGGGGAACACTGAAGCTTTCTTT. Translated: CASNQQGMGNTEAFF.

The chain uses TRBV30 and TRBJ1-1; the D gene is possibly TRBD1 (5 bases). The germline V gene encodes CDR1 GTSNPN and CDR2 SVGIG (reference sequence). The CDR3 length is 12 residues. V lost 1 base, J lost 8 bases, and 11 bases lay in between. The CDR3 region has the DNA TGTGCCTGGAGTGGTGGCAGGGTGGAAGCTTTCTTT. This codes for CAWSGGRVEAFF.

The V gene is TRBV29-1, the J gene TRBJ1-2, with 7 nucleotides matching TRBD1. The length of the CDR3 is 12 residues. Germline V gene data show CDR1 as SQVTM and CDR2 as ANQGSEA. Trimming at V came to 5 bases and at J to 6 bases, leaving 6 bases not matched to a gene. This CDR3 is CSVRQGAHGYTF. The CDR3 bases are TGCAGCGTTAGACAGGGAGCCCATGGCTACACCTTC.

A word on this clone: This specimen includes other DNA sequences encoding the same CDR3. V is TRBV18 and J is TRBJ1-1; D not certain. The CDR3 has 13 amino acids. The V end was cut by 6 bases, the J end by 0 bases, with 8 bases between. Germline V CDR1 and CDR2: KGHSH, LQKENI. CDR3 nucleotide sequence: TGTGCCAGCTCTCTTACAGTGAACACTGAAGCTTTCTTT. Encoded protein: CASSLTVNTEAFF.

The V gene is TRBV7-8, the J gene TRBJ2-7; D not certain. The CDR3 consists of 14 residues. Germline V gives CDR1 SGHVS, CDR2 FQNEAQ. V lost 1 base and J lost 2, with 9 bases in between. Here the CDR3 DNA reads TGTGCCAGCAGCTTAGTAGTCACTACCTACGAGCAGTACTTC. Translating it yields CASSLVVTTYEQYF.

The rearrangement joins TRBV6-1 to TRBJ1-5; TRBD1 matches 7 bases. Germline trimming cut 6 bases from V and 6 bases from J; bases unmatched to any gene: 5. Germline V CDR1 and CDR2: MNHNS, SASEGT. This CDR3 spans 13 amino acids. CDR3 DNA: TGTGCCAGCAGATTAGACAGGGTTCAGCCCCAGCATTTT. Encoded protein: CASRLDRVQPQHF.

This clone showed up just a few times. The V call is TRBV6-1, the J call TRBJ1-5; tentative D call: TRBD1 (6 bases). CDR1 and CDR2 (germline): MNHNS, SASEGT. Trimming pared 8 bases from V and 0 bases from J, leaving 11 bases between. The CDR3 extends over 14 amino acids. The CDR3 region is CASRTEISNQPQHF. The CDR3, as DNA: TGTGCCAGCCGGACAGAGATTAGCAATCAGCCCCAGCATTTT.

This clone was detected once. The chain uses TRBV11-2 and TRBJ2-1, with 11 bases matching TRBD2. J lost 5 bases, V lost 7 bases, and 10 bases had no gene match. Looked up from germline, CDR1 is SGHAT and CDR2 is FQNNGV. The CDR3 covers 16 residues. CDR3 DNA: TGTGCCAGCACGCTACAGGTTAGCGGGGGGGACAATGAGCAGTTCTTC. This gives the protein CASTLQVSGGDNEQFF.

In this sample, this clone turned up a few times. The CDR3: CASSFRGEDNEQFF. In nucleotides, the CDR3 is TGTGCCAGCAGCTTCAGGGGCGAAGACAATGAGCAGTTCTTC. The V and J genes are TRBV9 and TRBJ2-1; TRBD1 might be the D (6 bases). V was pared by 4 bases and J by 5 bases, with 13 bases between. The CDR3 runs 14 residues. CDR1 is SGDLS, CDR2 YYNGEE, per germline.

This chain connects TRBV7-9 to TRBJ1-1; TRBD1 might be the D (5 bases). CDR1 and CDR2 from the germline V gene are SEHNR and FQNEAQ (reference sequence). The CDR3 runs to 15 residues. The V end lost 6 bases, the J end lost 5 bases, and 19 bases lay between the germline ends. The CDR3, as DNA: TGTGCCAGCAGGCCCACCGTGGGAAGGGGAACTGAAGCTTTCTTT. Residues: CASRPTVGRGTEAFF.

This chain connects TRBV5-4 to TRBJ2-7, with D possibly being TRBD2 (7 bases). CDR1 is SGHNT and CDR2 is YYREEE in the germline V gene (reference sequence). The CDR3 extends over 15 amino acids. The V end was cut by 2 bases, the J end by 2 bases, with 14 bases between. CDR3 nucleotide sequence: TGTGCCAGCAGCTTACCGGGGGGCTACCCCTACGAGCAGTACTTC. Translation gives CASSLPGGYPYEQYF.

CDR3 DNA: TGCGCCAGCAGCCACCCGGGACAGGGAGGGTGTCCCCTCCACTTT. Its protein product is CASSHPGQGGCPLHF. The chain has TRBV4-3 and TRBJ1-6, with 9 positions matching TRBD1. With V trimmed by 3 bases and J by 13 bases, 10 bases remained unmatched. In germline, CDR1 is LGHNA, CDR2 YSLEER. The CDR3 loop spans 15 amino acids.

The chain links TRBV10-2 to TRBJ2-5; D remains unclear. The germline gives CDR1 WSHSY, CDR2 SAAADI. The CDR3 has 12 residues. V was pared by 10 bases and J by 2 bases, with 11 bases between. As DNA, the CDR3 is TGCGCCAACAGACCTGAGCAAGAGACCCAGTACTTC. As protein: CANRPEQETQYF.

This clone has a single count. V and J are TRBV4-1 and TRBJ1-2; weak D call: TRBD1 (6 bases). CDR3 length equals 14 residues. V was clipped by 4 bases and J by 7 bases, with 16 bases between them. Per germline, CDR1 MGHRA and CDR2 YSYEKL. CDR3 sequence: CASSLTGKMVGYTF. The DNA for the CDR3 is TGCGCCAGCAGCCTAACAGGGAAGATGGTTGGCTACACCTTC.